One and the same sample provided the 5 T cell receptor beta chains below, sequenced in a study of T cells in women clearing cervical HPV infection. TCRdb's table, derived via immunoSEQ multiplex PCR, lists solely in-frame clones and lacks some. The sample table sets out about 12,000 clones. The sequencing input was blood buffy coat. The source is a woman aged 18 to 75 with a cervical HPV16 infection that either progressed to CIN3+ or cleared (not recorded which).

As for this clone: The read finishes 3 residues shy of the CDR3 end, and the germline J gene is used to complete it. The chain recombines TRBV10-3 with TRBJ1-1; D is perhaps TRBD1 (5 bases). The germline CDR1 and CDR2 sequences are ENHRY and SYGVKD. There are 13 residues in the CDR3. The ends were cut back, 6 bases at V and 4 bases at J, with 12 bases in the middle. The sequenced part of the CDR3 DNA is TGTGCCATCAGGGGCGGGGGTAGCACTGAA. Amino acid sequence: CAIRGGGSTE. The full-length CDR3 reads as CAIRGGGSTEAFF.

This clone is classed as medium-sized by frequency. Read sequence stops 3 residues before the CDR3 end, and the germline J gene provides the missing end. This sequence joins TRBV4-1 and TRBJ2-2, with 8 bases fitting TRBD1. CDR3 length: 14 residues. Germline CDR1 MGHRA, CDR2 YSYEKL. V dropped 4 bases and J dropped 4; count of bases not matched to a gene: 2. The sequenced part of the CDR3 DNA is TGCGCCAGCAGCCGGGACAGGAGCACCGGGGAG. Amino acid sequence: CASSRDRSTGE. In full, the CDR3 is CASSRDRSTGELFF.

About this clone: The read halts 3 residues ahead of the CDR3 end, with the missing end drawn from the germline J gene. The V call is TRBV5-1, the J call TRBJ2-1; D is ambiguous. Germline V gene sequence: CDR1 SGHRS, CDR2 YFSETQ. Deletions cut 1 base from V and 5 bases from J, with 10 bases between. CDR3 length: 14 residues. CDR3 loop: CASSLSRSNNEQFF. The CDR3 DNA, read in part, is TGCGCCAGCAGCTTGTCGCGATCTAACAATGAG.

Concerning this clone itself: The read falls 3 residues short of the CDR3 end, and the missing part is taken from the germline J gene. V and J are TRBV19 and TRBJ2-2, with 8 bases lining up with TRBD2. Germline V gives CDR1 LNHDA, CDR2 SQIVND (reference sequence). This CDR3 is 17 amino acids long. The J segment lost 0 bases and the V segment lost 8 bases, leaving 11 bases of the junction unmatched. This CDR3 reads CASLGGGYYANTGELFF. The DNA read from the CDR3 is TGTGCCAGTCTGGGCGGGGGGTATTACGCGAACACCGGGGAG. Complete variable domain (other parts from reference TRBV19 and TRBJ2-2): DGGITQSPKYLFRKEGQNVTLSCEQNLNHDAMYWYRQDPGQGLRLIYYSQIVNDFQKGDIAEGYSVSREKKESFPLTVTSAQKNPTAFYLCASLGGGYYANTGELFFGEGSRLTVL.

Regarding this clone: The junction differs from germline at one of its ends, possibly a read error. The missing CDR3 end, 3 residues past where the read stops, is filled in from the germline J gene. This specimen includes other DNA sequences encoding the same CDR3. The chain carries TRBV19 and TRBJ1-3; D may be TRBD1 (5 bases). The CDR3 sequence is 14 residues long. Germline V gives CDR1 LNHDA, CDR2 SQIVND (reference sequence). Here the CDR3 reads CASISRAQGNTIYF. CDR3 bases read: TGTGCCAGTATTTCCAGGGCACAAGGAAACACG. Based on the CDR3 plus reference TRBV19 and TRBJ1-3, the full variable domain is DGGITQSPKYLFRKEGQNVTLSCEQNLNHDAMYWYRQDPGQGLRLIYYSQIVNDFQKGDIAEGYSVSREKKESFPLTVTSAQKNPTAFYLCASISRAQGNTIYFGEGSWLTVV.